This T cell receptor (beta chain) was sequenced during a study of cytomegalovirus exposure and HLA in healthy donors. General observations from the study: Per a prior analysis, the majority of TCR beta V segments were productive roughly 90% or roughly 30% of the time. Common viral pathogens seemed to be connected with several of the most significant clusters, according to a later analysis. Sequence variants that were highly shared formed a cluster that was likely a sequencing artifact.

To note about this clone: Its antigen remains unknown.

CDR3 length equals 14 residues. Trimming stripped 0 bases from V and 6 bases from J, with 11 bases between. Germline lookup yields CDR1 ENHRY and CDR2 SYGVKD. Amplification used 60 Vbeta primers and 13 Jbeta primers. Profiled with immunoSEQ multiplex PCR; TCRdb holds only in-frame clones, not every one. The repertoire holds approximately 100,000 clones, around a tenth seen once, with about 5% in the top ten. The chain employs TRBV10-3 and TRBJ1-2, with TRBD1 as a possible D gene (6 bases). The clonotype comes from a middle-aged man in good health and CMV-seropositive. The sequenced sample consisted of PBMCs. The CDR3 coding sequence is TGTGCCATCAGTGAGTCCACAGGGTCAAATGGCTACACCTTC. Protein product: CAISESTGSNGYTF.